This T cell receptor beta chain was captured in a study of blood T cell repertoires in COVID-19. As for the study in general: Acute and convalescent COVID-19 samples came from the United States, Italy and Spain. Sample material is recorded as cDNA or gDNA derived from T cells, B-cell-depleted T cells, or PBMCs.

Per the original data handling: Cell counts per sample came from amplifying reference gene primers. TCRdb's copy holds only in-frame clones and misses some; the assay was immunoSEQ multiplex PCR. V and J calls and clone size are given by that table; D and trimming were obtained from the DNA. The sample consists of 200,000 or so clones, approximately 87% of them appearing once. The germline V gene has CDR1 KGHSH and CDR2 LQKENI. The CDR3 is 15 amino acids. The ends were cut back, 2 bases at V and 8 bases at J, with 18 bases in the middle. The V gene is TRBV18, the J gene TRBJ1-2; unclear D gene. Source material: peripheral blood. This receptor was taken from a woman between 45 and 65 years old with acute or convalescent COVID-19. The CDR3 protein is CASSPTDSQRIGYTF. In DNA, the CDR3 is TGTGCCAGCTCACCAACGGACTCCCAAAGGATAGGCTACACCTTC.